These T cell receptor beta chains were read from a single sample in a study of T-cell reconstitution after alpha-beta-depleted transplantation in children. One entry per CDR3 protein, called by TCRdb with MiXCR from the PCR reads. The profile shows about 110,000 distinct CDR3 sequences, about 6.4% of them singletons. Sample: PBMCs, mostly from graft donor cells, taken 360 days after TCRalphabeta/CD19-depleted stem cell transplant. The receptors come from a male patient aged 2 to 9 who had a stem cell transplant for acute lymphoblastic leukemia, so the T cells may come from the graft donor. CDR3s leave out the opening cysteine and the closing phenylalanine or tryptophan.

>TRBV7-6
ASSPELAGGTDTQY
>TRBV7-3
ASSLRFSGTETQY
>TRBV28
ASSQGGGHTEAF
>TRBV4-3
ASSPGHRNYGYT
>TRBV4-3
ASSPYGLQGRREKLF
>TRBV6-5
ASRVQGEQY
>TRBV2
ASTRLAGVLSPYEQY
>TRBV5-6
ASSETRVSGANVLT
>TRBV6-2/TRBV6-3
ASSYPGQGL
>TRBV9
ASSERINYGYT
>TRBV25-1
ASSALGRGGYEQY
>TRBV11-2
ASSPLTGRETQY
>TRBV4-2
ASSQGRYSNQPQH
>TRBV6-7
ASSYQRNCDRGEWLYEQY
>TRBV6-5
ASSKPGQGNTEAF
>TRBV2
ASSVLTLNTQY
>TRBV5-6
ASSLAPADADTQY
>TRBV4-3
ASSQDADGSYEQY
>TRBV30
AWWDSTDTQY
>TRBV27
ASSFPGHIQY
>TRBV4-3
ASSQTSGRPRQF
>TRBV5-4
ASSRRLAGESYEQY
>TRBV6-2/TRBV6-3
ASSRTSPQETQY
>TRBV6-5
ASSLGPPYEQY
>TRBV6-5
ASSLSEGTKNIQY
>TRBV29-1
SVEQGSYEQY
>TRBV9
ASTSAPYEQY
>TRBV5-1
ASSLAGRGNQPQH
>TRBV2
ASIPYELSYEQY
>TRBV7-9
ASSFRLAGVNGTQY
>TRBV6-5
ASSSRDEQY
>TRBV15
ATSRDLGDTEAF
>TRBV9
ASSVARLAGGPPPYNEQF
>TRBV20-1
SARDRGLARNEQF
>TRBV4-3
ASSDRTGGFDGYT